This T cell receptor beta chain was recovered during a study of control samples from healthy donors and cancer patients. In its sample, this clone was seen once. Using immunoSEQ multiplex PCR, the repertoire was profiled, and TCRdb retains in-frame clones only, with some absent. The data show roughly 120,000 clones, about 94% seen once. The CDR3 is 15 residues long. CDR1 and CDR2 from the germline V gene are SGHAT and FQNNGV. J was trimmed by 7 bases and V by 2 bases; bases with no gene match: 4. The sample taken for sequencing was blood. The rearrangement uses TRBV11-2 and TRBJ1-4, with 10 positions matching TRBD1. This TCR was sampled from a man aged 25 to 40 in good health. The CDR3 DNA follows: TGTGCCAGCAGCTTACTGGGACAGGGGAGTGAAAAACTGTTTTTT. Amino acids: CASSLLGQGSEKLFF.